The clone carrying this T cell receptor beta chain was seen more than once but under ten times. Antigen unknown. A single record per CDR3 protein comes from TCRdb applying MiXCR to the 5' RACE reads. The sample shows fewer than 550,000 distinct CDR3 sequences, approximately 5.3% of them seen only once. This sample stems from a study of CD8 T cells in ankylosing spondylitis. General observations from the study: There were earlier reports of some motif variants in reactive arthritis synovial fluid and blood. Ankylosing spondylitis blood appeared to carry a characteristic TCR beta motif of seven to nine highly homologous variants.

This clonotype was obtained from a male donor with ankylosing spondylitis. What was sequenced was blood, either unsorted or a sorted T cell fraction (not recorded which).

The CDR3 sequence is CASTLSGSSYEQYF. In DNA form, the CDR3 reads TGTGCCAGCACCCTTAGCGGATCCTCCTACGAGCAGTACTTC. The chain carries TRBV7-2 and TRBJ2-7, with D possibly matching TRBD2 (6 bases). This CDR3 has 14 residues. V was trimmed by 7 bases and J by 0 bases, leaving 13 bases between them. In germline, CDR1 is SGHTA, CDR2 FQGNSA. Variable domain in full (rest from reference TRBV7-2 and TRBJ2-7): GAGVSQSPSNKVTEKGKDVELRCDPISGHTALYWYRQSLGQGLEFLIYFQGNSAPDKSGLPSDRFSAERTGGSVSTLTIQRTQQEDSAVYLCASTLSGSSYEQYFGPGTRLTVT.